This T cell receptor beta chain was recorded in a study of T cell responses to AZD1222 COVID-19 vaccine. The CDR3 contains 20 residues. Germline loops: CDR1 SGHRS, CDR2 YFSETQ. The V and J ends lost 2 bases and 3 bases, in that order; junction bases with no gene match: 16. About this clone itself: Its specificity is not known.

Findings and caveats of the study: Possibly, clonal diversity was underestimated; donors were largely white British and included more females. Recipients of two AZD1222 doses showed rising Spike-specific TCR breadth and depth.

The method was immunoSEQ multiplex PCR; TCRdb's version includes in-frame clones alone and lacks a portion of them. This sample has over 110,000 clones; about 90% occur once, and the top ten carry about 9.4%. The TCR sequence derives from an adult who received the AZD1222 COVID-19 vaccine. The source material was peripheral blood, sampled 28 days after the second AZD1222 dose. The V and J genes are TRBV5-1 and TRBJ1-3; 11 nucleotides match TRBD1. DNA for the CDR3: TGCGCCAGCAGCTTCGACCCAACCGGGACAGGGGGGGCCGATGGAAACACCATATATTTT. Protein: CASSFDPTGTGGADGNTIYF.